Below, one T cell receptor beta chain is given with its context. Its antigen remains unidentified. The germline V gene has CDR1 WSHSY and CDR2 SAAADI. Trimming shortened V by 2 bases and J by 0 bases, and 8 bases separated the two germline ends. The CDR3 is 14 amino acids. The data are from a study of blood T cells in healthy people across ages. The use of a sample-barcoded 5' primer and a J-beta primer mix characterized a second PCR of roughly 7 to 11 cycles. One entry per CDR3 protein results from TCRdb running MiXCR on the 5' RACE reads. Among about 1.8 million distinct CDR3 sequences, about 50% were seen once, and the ten largest hold about 2.1%. Findings and limits, study-wide: Estimates of diversity drawn from one million T cells were considered underestimates. TCR beta diversity was tightly associated with the proportion of naive T cells.

This clonotype was sampled from a woman aged 35 to 49 in good health. This chain uses TRBV10-2 with TRBJ2-7; possible D gene TRBD2, 5 bases. The specimen sequenced was blood. CDR3 region: CASSEEGNSYEQYF. Written as DNA, the CDR3 is TGCGCCAGCAGTGAGGAGGGAAACTCCTACGAGCAGTACTTC.